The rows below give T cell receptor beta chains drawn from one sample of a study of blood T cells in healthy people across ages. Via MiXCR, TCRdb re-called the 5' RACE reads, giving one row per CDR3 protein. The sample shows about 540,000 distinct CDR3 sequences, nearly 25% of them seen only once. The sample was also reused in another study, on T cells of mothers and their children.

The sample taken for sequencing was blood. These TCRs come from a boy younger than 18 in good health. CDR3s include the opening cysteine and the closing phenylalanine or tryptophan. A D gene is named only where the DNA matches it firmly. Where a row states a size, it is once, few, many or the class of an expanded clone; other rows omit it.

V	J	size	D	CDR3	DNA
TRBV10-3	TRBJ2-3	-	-	CAITSRPGTQYF	TGTGCCATCACATCCCGACCAGGTACGCAGTATTTT
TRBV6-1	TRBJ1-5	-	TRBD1	CASRPVISGTGIYSNQPQHF	TGTGCCAGCAGACCGGTCATCTCCGGGACAGGGATATATAGCAATCAGCCCCAGCATTTT
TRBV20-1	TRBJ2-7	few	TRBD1	CSASRQGGPYEQYF	TGCAGTGCTAGCCGACAGGGGGGTCCGTACGAGCAGTACTTC
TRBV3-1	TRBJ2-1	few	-	CASSQEGGSYEQFF	TGTGCCAGCAGCCAAGAGGGGGGTAGTTATGAGCAGTTCTTC
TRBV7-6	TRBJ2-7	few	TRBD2	CASSLASGGPAYEQYF	TGTGCCAGCAGCTTAGCTAGCGGGGGGCCTGCCTACGAGCAGTACTTC
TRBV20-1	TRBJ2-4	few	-	CSPKGATKNIQYF	TGCAGCCCGAAAGGGGCAACCAAAAACATTCAGTACTTC
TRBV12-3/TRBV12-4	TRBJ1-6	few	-	CASSSGSPLHF	TGTGCCAGCAGTTCAGGCTCACCCCTCCACTTT
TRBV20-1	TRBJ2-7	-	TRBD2	CSARVSSGGSYEQYF	TGCAGTGCTAGAGTTAGTAGCGGGGGCTCCTACGAGCAGTACTTC
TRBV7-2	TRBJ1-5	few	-	CASSLGRHNQPQHF	TGTGCCAGCAGCTTAGGAAGACACAATCAGCCCCAGCATTTT
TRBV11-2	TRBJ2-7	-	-	CASSLDMRDEQYF	TGTGCTAGCAGCTTAGATATGAGGGACGAGCAGTACTTC
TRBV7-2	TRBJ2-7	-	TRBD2	CAGGRGYEQYF	TGTGCCGGCGGGAGAGGGTACGAGCAGTACTTC
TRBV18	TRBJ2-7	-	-	CTSSLEYEQYF	TGTACCAGCTCACTCGAGTACGAGCAGTACTTC
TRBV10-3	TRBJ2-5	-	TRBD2	CAINRLAGDQETQYF	TGTGCCATCAATCGACTAGCGGGGGACCAAGAGACCCAGTACTTC
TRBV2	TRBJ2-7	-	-	CASTAGTFSYEQYF	TGTGCCAGCACTGCCGGGACGTTCTCCTACGAGCAGTACTTC
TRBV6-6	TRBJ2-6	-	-	CASGRADSGANVLTF	TGTGCCAGCGGCCGGGCCGACTCTGGGGCCAACGTCCTGACTTTC
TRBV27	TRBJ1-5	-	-	CASRGRAGNQPQHF	TGTGCCAGCAGGGGGAGGGCTGGCAATCAGCCCCAGCATTTT
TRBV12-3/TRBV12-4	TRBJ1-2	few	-	CASSYRANYGHTF	TGTGCCAGCAGTTATCGAGCTAACTATGGCCACACCTTC
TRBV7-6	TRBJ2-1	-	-	CASSLAVWPAAYNEQFF	TGTGCCAGCAGCTTAGCGGTATGGCCTGCGGCCTACAATGAGCAGTTCTTC
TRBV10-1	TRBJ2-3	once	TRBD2	CASSEGTSGRPDTQYF	TGCGCCAGCAGTGAGGGGACTAGCGGGAGACCAGATACGCAGTATTTT
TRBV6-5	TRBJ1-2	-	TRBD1	CASSYGQGAGYTF	TGTGCCAGCAGTTACGGCCAGGGGGCAGGCTACACCTTC
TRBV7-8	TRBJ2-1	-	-	CASSPGYSNNEQFF	TGTGCCAGCAGCCCCGGATACTCGAACAATGAGCAGTTCTTC
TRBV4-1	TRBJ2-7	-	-	CASSQGPRGSYEQYF	TGCGCCAGCAGTCAAGGCCCCCGGGGCTCCTACGAGCAGTACTTC
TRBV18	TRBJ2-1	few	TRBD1	CASSSGQVTYNEQFF	TGTGCCAGCTCAAGCGGACAGGTAACCTACAATGAGCAGTTCTTC
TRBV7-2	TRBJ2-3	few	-	CASSSPPNTDTQYF	TGTGCCAGCAGCTCTCCACCTAACACAGATACGCAGTATTTT
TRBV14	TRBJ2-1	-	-	CASSQQTKQFF	TGTGCCAGCAGCCAACAAACGAAACAGTTCTTC
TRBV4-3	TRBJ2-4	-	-	CASSLSVNKNIQYF	TGCGCCAGCAGCCTCAGCGTAAACAAAAACATTCAGTACTTC
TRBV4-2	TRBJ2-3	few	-	CASSNRDTGSGDTQYF	TGTGCCAGCAGCAACCGGGACACAGGGAGTGGAGATACGCAGTATTTT
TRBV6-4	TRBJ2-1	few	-	CASSDGLDVNEQFF	TGTGCCAGCAGCGATGGTCTGGATGTGAATGAGCAGTTCTTC
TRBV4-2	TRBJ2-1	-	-	CASSQGGLGGPTYNEQFF	TGTGCCAGCAGCCAAGGGGGATTAGGAGGACCAACCTACAATGAGCAGTTCTTC
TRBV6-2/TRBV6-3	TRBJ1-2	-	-	CASKGGGYTF	TGTGCCAGCAAGGGAGGCGGCTACACCTTC
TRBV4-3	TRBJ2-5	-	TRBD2	CASSQELAGGRETQYF	TGCGCCAGCAGCCAAGAGCTAGCGGGGGGGCGGGAGACCCAGTACTTC
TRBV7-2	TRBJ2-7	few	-	CASSHTTLAEQYF	TGTGCCAGCAGCCATACGACTTTAGCCGAGCAGTACTTC